Here is one T cell receptor beta chain with its context. Its cognate antigen has yet to be identified. No quality values exist for individual bases; no much larger clone is one base distant. This entry belongs to a study of cytomegalovirus exposure and HLA in healthy donors (dated by TCRdb to between 2016 and 2019). Concerning the study at large: An earlier analysis of under 600 of the donors reported more than 250 Gb of sequence data and roughly 110 million unique TCR beta sequences from 150 million to 200 million T cells. The number of donors typed differed by locus, with about 620-630 for A, B, C, DRB1 and DQB1, 522 for DQA1, 600 to 610 for DPA1, and some 440 for DPB1. Donor age, sex, ethnicity and CMV serostatus were collected together with the repertoire data. Every discovery cohort repertoire had been produced on one sequencing platform. Of the 300 to 400 genotyped donors, approximately 83% fell in the genetic ancestry cluster associated with self-reported Caucasian donors. To predict cytomegalovirus infection status, the study combined high-throughput TCR immunosequencing, statistical association of individual TCRs with disease status, and machine learning. A later genetic analysis used genome-wide SNP genotypes for 398 of the 666 donors, treating that subset as a discovery cohort. Rather than drawing on any new phenotypic data, the later analysis identified candidate immune exposures from TCR beta sequences and the way those sequences occurred across donors. The T cell repertoires of 550 to 850 subjects were profiled by immunosequencing and related to cytomegalovirus serostatus. Several DR-DQ haplotypes were handled as single units for association and clustering because linkage in the cohort was strong. To decide whether each TCR beta V gene segment behaved as functional or pseudogenic, an earlier analysis of some 580 of the donors relied on high-throughput TCR beta sequencing. The study aimed to test whether signatures of past pathogen exposure could be identified by cataloging public T cell receptors. In a later analysis, previously published TCR beta repertoires from about 670 donors were re-analyzed and high-resolution HLA genotyping was added so that TCR occurrence patterns could be studied. On average, 235,054 unique TCR beta nucleotide sequences were sequenced per donor among several hundred genotyped donors of the cohort, with roughly 20% of those sequences being non-productive. A separate validation cohort of 100 to 150 different subjects was used in addition to the roughly 670-subject first cohort. An early release covering approximately 600 HLA-typed donors comprised 300 to 350 gigabases of sequencing data and around 80 million unique TCR sequences. HLA typing covered class I and class II loci at four-digit resolution.

The CDR3 runs 14 amino acids, cysteine and phenylalanine included. The sequence is cut down to CDR3 DNA, 42 bases in frame from base 1. CDR1 and CDR2 are drawn from the germline V gene: SQVTM, ANQGSEA. Trimming removed 6 bases from V and 4 bases from J; the gene matches leave 5 bases unexplained. Library generation was performed with the immunoSEQ multiplex PCR assay. For the multiplex PCR, a mixture combining 60 forward primers for TCR Vbeta segments and 13 reverse primers for TCR Jbeta segments was used. A multiplex PCR assay on genomic DNA amplified the CDR3 region of rearranged TCR beta genes. On the Illumina HiSeq System, the amplified TCR beta libraries were sequenced as 87-base-pair reads. The source study handled its data this way. In a later analysis, tens of millions of unique TCR beta chains were counted across the 650 to 750 repertoires, and some 10 million of these chains were shared by at least two donors. A nearest-neighbor algorithm error-corrected the raw reads and collapsed the reads into unique sequences, merging closely related sequences to remove PCR and sequencing errors. V, D and J gene segments were assigned by aligning CDR3 sequences to IMGT reference sequences. Each retained sequence needed at least a six-nucleotide match to both a V gene segment and a J gene segment. Rearrangements were called productive when the CDR3 lacked stop codons and stayed in frame with V and J; all others were non-productive. CDR3 was defined according to IMGT convention as the region running from the second conserved V-encoded cysteine to the conserved J-encoded phenylalanine. Sequences without an unambiguous match to a single V gene segment were excluded from the earlier analysis of approximately 560 of the donors. An earlier analysis of over 450 of the donors classified V segments as functional when productive rearrangements were above 56.7% and as segregating when the standard deviation between donors was above 5%. A statistical classification framework was built to diagnose cytomegalovirus status from the catalog of TCR beta chain sequences. In a later analysis, TCR nucleotide sequences were compared against IMGT/GENE-DB human TR gene sequences so that V and J genes could be assigned. Using the TCRdist pipeline, a later analysis assigned CDR3 sequences along with most-parsimonious VDJ recombination scenarios. In a later analysis, each TCR beta chain was defined by its CDR3 amino acid sequence together with its V-gene family, and reads lacking a unique V-gene family were excluded. A later analysis removed several hundred highly shared, low-generation-probability nucleotide sequences to deal with suspected cross-contamination and a sequencing artifact. In a later analysis, a clonal expansion index was calculated for each public chain from normalized within-repertoire ranks of inferred template counts. In a later analysis, generation probabilities were computed using a VDJ recombination model fitted to out-of-frame rearrangements, and the results were checked against IGoR. In a later analysis, TCR-TCR, TCR-HLA and TCR-CMV co-occurrence was scored with hypergeometric tests, and a repertoire-size bias correction was applied to TCR pairs. False discovery rates were estimated in a later analysis by permuting HLA or CMV assignments 20 times. In a later analysis, co-occurring TCRs were grouped using DBSCAN, and TCRdist sequence similarity was added for clustering within HLA-allele-positive subsets. Repertoires with fewer than 30,000 or more than 120,000 public chains, plus five repertoires with anomalous nucleotide sharing, were excluded from co-occurrence clustering. As stored in TCRdb, this immuneACCESS dataset retains in-frame rearrangements with V and J assigned. A fraction of the clones does not appear; measured against another copy, unresolved V genes explain less than half of the discrepancy, and the remainder lacks a known reason. The DNA was the basis for D and trimming; V, J and clone size are from that table. The sample table shows around 74,000 clones, and around 82% are seen once. The ten largest make up around 3.7% of the sample.

In total, over 600 healthy bone marrow donors made up the cohort. At the time of sampling, all cohort members were nominally healthy, though unrecorded immune exposures were likely present. The donor was CMV seronegative and belonged to the group of 350 to 400 seronegative cohort members. Each donor provided a peripheral blood sample, and peripheral blood mononuclear cells were used for TCR beta sequencing. The Qiagen DNeasy Blood Extraction Kit was used to extract genomic DNA from the blood cell samples. The study at large found these results: A later genetic analysis associated a missense DCLRE1C variant with V-gene and J-gene trimming of TCR beta chains, and an independent cohort replicated the association. According to the authors, the approach could potentially be generalized to other disease states and immunological phenotypes. Correlated functional status among segregating V segments might reflect linkage disequilibrium, but an unknown experimental factor could not be ruled out. A later analysis found that HLA-associated TCR beta chains were more clonally expanded and had lower generation probabilities than equally common non-associated chains. For the cohort, immune exposure information was limited to CMV serostatus. In vitro tests confirmed that a few of the cytomegalovirus-associated TCR beta chains recognize cytomegalovirus antigens. Some IMGT-functional V segments, including TRBV6-2 and TRBV6-3, could not be told apart with the 87-base-pair reads, so those segments were excluded. The study listed 150 to 200 TCR beta chains as associated with cytomegalovirus. Most TCR sequences were seen in very few donors, while some public TCRs were found in many individuals. Because HLA typing was unavailable for some donors at each locus, only the typed subset was used in association tests. In both the original and validation cohorts, the classifier was reported to diagnose cytomegalovirus status with high specificity and sensitivity. Some 16 rarely observed V segments, including chromosome 9 orphons, were excluded from the earlier analysis of almost 600 of the donors because counts were too low. In a later analysis, about 17,000 TCR beta sequences were associated with specific HLA alleles at a false discovery rate of 0.05. Presence/absence analyses assumed roughly uniform sequencing depth across donors, an assumption that may not hold. A further reported finding was that TCR beta sequences accurately predicted the HLA-A and HLA-B alleles for most subjects in the first cohort. Several of the top co-occurrence clusters appeared to be linked to parvovirus B19, influenza, CMV and Epstein-Barr virus, according to a later analysis. In a later genetic analysis, fewer N-insertions in productive TCRs were reported among donors in an Asian-associated ancestry cluster than the roughly 640-donor mean. According to a later analysis, TCR association rates differed among HLA loci, with DRB1 alleles showing the most associated TCRs and HLA-C alleles showing the fewest. Most CMV-associated TCR beta chains appeared to be HLA-restricted in a later analysis, and the HLA associations seemed to be driven largely by CMV exposure. In an earlier analysis of roughly 500 of the donors, most TCR beta V segments appeared in productive rearrangements about 87% or about 30% of the time, broadly matching IMGT annotations. When HLA alleles, especially DR and DQ, strongly co-occurred, TCR associations were difficult to assign to individual alleles. Only TCR beta chains were sequenced in this cohort, and the absence of alpha or paired-chain data limited detectable features. A cluster of highly shared sequence variants was judged likely to represent a technical artifact of the sequencing pipeline.

The receptor chain draws on TRBV29-1 and TRBJ2-1, and 11 junctional nucleotides match TRBD2. The clonotype comes from a man aged 35 to 55 in good health and CMV-seronegative. Sequencing was performed on PBMCs. At the DNA level, the sequence is TGCAGCGTGAGGACTAGCGGGTTATACAATGAGCAGTTCTTC. It codes for CSVRTSGLYNEQFF.